The TCR beta chain under discussion was sequenced for a study of response to subunit inactivated influenza vaccine. MiXCR, applied by TCRdb to the RT-PCR reads, yields one record per CDR3 protein. The sample has roughly 760,000 distinct CDR3 sequences; over 20% are singletons. The CDR3 runs to 14 residues. With 2 bases removed from V and 12 bases from J, the gap between germline ends came to 16 bases. The origin of this receptor is a man between 45 and 60 years old who received an inactivated influenza vaccine. V is TRBV12-3 or TRBV12-4 and J is TRBJ2-2; a possible D gene is TRBD2 (5 bases). Sequenced material: PBMCs from blood, taken 4 to 6 days after vaccination. The CDR3, as DNA: TGTGCCAGCAGTTTACAGTCGCTAGCCCAGAAGCTGTTTTTT. This encodes CASSLQSLAQKLFF.